This note documents a single T cell receptor (beta chain) sequence. Its antigen is currently unknown. The PCR was carried out with 60 Vbeta primers and 13 Jbeta primers. TCRdb's table, derived via immunoSEQ multiplex PCR, lists solely in-frame clones and lacks some. The sample totals 70,000 to 100,000 clones. This specimen comes from a study of cytomegalovirus exposure and HLA in healthy donors. At the level of the study: HLA-typed donors contributed some 87 million unique TCRs, which were held in an early data release.

Study-level points and caveats: Based on reports, TCR beta sequences accurately predicted HLA-A and HLA-B alleles for most subjects. A missense variant in DCLRE1C was later tied to TCR beta V- and J-gene trimming. At a 0.05 false discovery rate, a later analysis found 16,951 TCR beta sequences to be associated with HLA alleles.

The CDR3 is made up of 10 amino acids. CDR1 is DFQATT, CDR2 SNEGSKA, per germline (reference sequence). V was clipped by 3 bases and J by 14 bases, with 13 bases between them. The source of this sequence is a man aged 18 to 29 in good health and CMV-seropositive. J is TRBJ1-2 and V is TRBV20-1; D perhaps matches TRBD1 (5 bases). Material: PBMCs. In DNA form, the CDR3 reads TGCAGTGCTAGGAGTCAGGGCCATACCTTC. The encoded protein is CSARSQGHTF.